One sample yielded the 27 T cell receptor beta chains listed below, sequenced in a study of T cell responses to AZD1222 COVID-19 vaccine (dated by TCRdb to about 2021). Libraries were constructed by the immunoSEQ multiplex PCR assay. TCRdb's version of the immuneACCESS table is confined to in-frame rearrangements and falls short of the full clone set. An unresolved V gene accounts for under half of the shortfall where checked; the remainder is of unknown origin. Present in this sample are about 97,000 clones, over 75% of which were seen just once. In total, the top ten clones hold 2.5% to 3.5% of the sample. The sample's time point label, decoded: baseline before first vaccination. Sequencing was performed on peripheral blood, taken on day 0 of AZD1222 vaccination. These TCRs come from an adult in good health.

The chain links TRBV6-5 to TRBJ1-2; 8 bases line up with TRBD1. The CDR3 totals 12 residues. Germline CDR1 and CDR2: MNHEY and SVGAGI. J was trimmed by 4 bases and V by 10 bases; bases with no gene match: 5. In nucleotides, the CDR3 is TGTGCCACCAAGACAGGGGTCTATGGCTACACCTTC. This sequence encodes CATKTGVYGYTF.

The gene calls are TRBV19 and TRBJ1-2; 7 bases are shared with TRBD1. The germline V gene encodes CDR1 LNHDA and CDR2 SQIVND (reference sequence). Trimming cost V 10 bases and J 9 bases; bases outside gene matches: 14. The CDR3 is 13 amino acids. This CDR3 is CATTARDSPSYTF. The CDR3 bases are TGTGCCACAACAGCCCGGGACAGCCCTAGCTACACCTTC.

The chain is built from TRBV6-1 and TRBJ1-6, with a weak D call TRBD1 (5 bases). V dropped 1 base and J dropped 7 bases, with 11 bases sitting between them. The CDR3 contains 15 residues. Germline CDR1 reads MNHNS; CDR2 reads SASEGT. The CDR3 spells CASSEGTRGNSPLHF. The CDR3, as DNA: TGTGCCAGCAGTGAAGGGACCCGGGGGAATTCACCCCTCCACTTT.

The chain joins TRBV6-5 to TRBJ1-5; D not certain. This CDR3 region has 15 residues. Germline CDR1 reads MNHEY; CDR2 reads SVGAGI. V dropped 0 bases and J dropped 0 bases, with 6 bases sitting between them. CDR3 sequence reads: CASSYSKTSNQPQHF. The CDR3 nucleotides are TGTGCCAGCAGTTACTCGAAAACTAGCAATCAGCCCCAGCATTTT.

The CDR3 DNA sequence: TGTGCCAGCAGCCCCGACAGGGTCAACGAGCAGTACTTC. It is translated as CASSPDRVNEQYF. V and J are TRBV7-2 and TRBJ2-7; 7 bases are shared with TRBD1. This CDR3 contains 13 residues. Trimming took 5 bases from V and 5 from J; bases not matched to a gene: 6. CDR1 is SGHTA, CDR2 FQGNSA, per germline.

The chain uses TRBV5-1 and TRBJ1-6; D unresolved. Germline V gene data show CDR1 as SGHRS and CDR2 as YFSETQ. The V gene lost 3 bases and the J gene lost 7 bases, with 14 bases spanning the gap. This CDR3 has 15 amino acids. CDR3 in DNA: TGCGCCAGCAGCTGGTTCTTGGACGGAAATTCACCCCTCCACTTT. It codes for CASSWFLDGNSPLHF.

This chain connects TRBV19 to TRBJ1-1; the D gene is possibly TRBD1 (6 bases). The CDR3 consists of 17 residues. CDR1 and CDR2 from the germline V gene are LNHDA and SQIVND (reference sequence). Trimming took off 4 bases at V and 4 bases at J, with 22 bases between the two ends. The CDR3 DNA is TGTGCCAGTAGTAGCAGTGTTCAGGGAGGGGGTGGCACTGAAGCTTTCTTT. Translation: CASSSSVQGGGGTEAFF.

The chain is built from TRBV5-1 and TRBJ2-3; TRBD2 agrees at 14 bases. The CDR3 sequence is 15 residues long. CDR1 and CDR2 from the germline V gene are SGHRS and YFSETQ. J was trimmed by 5 bases and V by 4 bases; bases with no gene match: 3. The chain's CDR3 is CASSLGTSGGDTQYF. The CDR3 DNA reads TGCGCCAGCAGCCTGGGGACTAGCGGGGGAGATACGCAGTATTTT.

This sequence joins TRBV12-3 or TRBV12-4 and TRBJ2-4; D may be TRBD1 or TRBD2 (5 bases each). The CDR3 consists of 12 residues. The V end was cut by 2 bases, the J end by 8 bases, with 7 bases between. The CDR3, as DNA: TGTGCCAGCAGTTTAAAGGGACACATTCAGTACTTC. Protein: CASSLKGHIQYF.

CDR3 sequence: CASSERVTEAFF. CDR3 coding DNA: TGTGCCAGCAGTGAAAGGGTTACTGAAGCTTTCTTT. The chain joins TRBV2 to TRBJ1-1; no firm D call. The CDR3 runs to 12 residues. CDR1 and CDR2 from the germline V gene are SNHLY and FYNNEI. Trimming took off 2 bases at V and 5 bases at J, with 6 bases between the two ends. The full variable domain, with the rest looked up from reference TRBV2 and TRBJ1-1, is EPEVTQTPSHQVTQMGQEVILRCVPISNHLYFYWYRQILGQKVEFLVSFYNNEISEKSEIFDDQFSVERPDGSNFTLKIRSTKLEDSAMYFCASSERVTEAFFGQGTRLTVV.

The sample holds one count of this clone. V is TRBV5-5 and J is TRBJ2-6; the D is unclear. CDR3 length: 13 amino acids. The germline V gene has CDR1 SGHKS and CDR2 YYEKEE (reference sequence). V lost 7 bases, J lost 2 bases, and 7 bases lay in between. The chain's CDR3 is CASCPPGANVLTF. The CDR3 region has the DNA TGTGCCAGCTGCCCCCCTGGGGCCAACGTCCTGACTTTC.

The chain recombines TRBV5-4 with TRBJ1-1; perhaps TRBD1 as D (5 bases). CDR1 is SGHNT and CDR2 is YYREEE in the germline V gene (reference sequence). The CDR3 consists of 14 residues. V lost 0 bases to trimming and J lost 4 bases, with 10 bases between them. CDR3 nucleotides: TGTGCCAGCAGCTTGGGAGGGGCGACCACTGAAGCTTTCTTT. This translates into CASSLGGATTEAFF.

The chain carries TRBV11-2 and TRBJ1-1; 9 bases match TRBD1. The CDR3 extends over 16 amino acids. The trim removed 1 base at V and 4 bases at J, leaving 7 bases unmatched. Germline CDR1 is SGHAT and CDR2 is FQNNGV. The chain's CDR3 is CASSLVQGAGGTEAFF. Here the CDR3 DNA reads TGTGCCAGCAGCTTAGTACAGGGGGCTGGAGGCACTGAAGCTTTCTTT.

This clone was observed a single time. The V call is TRBV15, the J call TRBJ1-5; a weak D match, TRBD1 (5 bases). Germline CDR1 reads LNHNV; CDR2 reads YYDKDF (reference sequence). Trimming shortened V by 0 bases and J by 10 bases, and 10 bases separated the two germline ends. The CDR3 loop spans 13 amino acids. The CDR3 is CATSRDVGEPQHF. CDR3 DNA sequence: TGTGCCACCAGCAGAGATGTGGGGGAACCCCAGCATTTT.

The chain uses TRBV11-2 and TRBJ1-2; no clear D. The CDR3 spans 13 residues. Germline V CDR1 and CDR2: SGHAT, FQNNGV. V lost 1 base and J lost 4, with 7 bases in between. This chain's CDR3 is CASSLGPIYGYTF. In DNA, the CDR3 is TGTGCCAGCAGCTTAGGACCTATCTATGGCTACACCTTC.

V usage is TRBV2 and J usage is TRBJ2-1; perhaps TRBD2 as D (6 bases). V lost 7 bases and J 4 bases, leaving 14 bases between the germline ends. The germline CDR1 and CDR2 sequences are SNHLY and FYNNEI. The CDR3 length is 14 residues. As DNA, the CDR3 is TGTGCCAGCATCCTAGCGCTGGGATACAATGAGCAGTTCTTC. Translating gives CASILALGYNEQFF.

The chain carries TRBV7-8 and TRBJ1-1; weak D call: TRBD1 (6 bases). V was trimmed by 0 bases and J by 5 bases, leaving 7 bases between them. This CDR3 comprises 13 residues. Germline assignment: CDR1 SGHVS and CDR2 FQNEAQ. The CDR3 DNA follows: TGTGCCAGCAGCTTAGCTACAGGGACTGAAGCTTTCTTT. The encoded protein is CASSLATGTEAFF.

This sequence joins TRBV5-1 and TRBJ1-1, with D maybe TRBD1 (5 bases). Looked up from germline, CDR1 is SGHRS and CDR2 is YFSETQ. The CDR3 runs 15 residues. The ends were cut back, 4 bases at V and 1 base at J, with 14 bases in the middle. DNA of the CDR3: TGCGCCAGCAGCCAACAGGCGGTGGCGAACACTGAAGCTTTCTTT. Translation gives CASSQQAVANTEAFF.

The genes are TRBV6-2 or TRBV6-3 and TRBJ1-6, with a tentative D call TRBD1 (6 bases). Trimming took off 6 bases at V and 9 bases at J, with 18 bases between the two ends. CDR1 MNHEY and CDR2 SVGEGT come from the germline V gene. There are 15 residues in the CDR3. The CDR3 DNA reads TGTGCCAGCAGCCCGGGACATACTGGGGGTTCACCCCTCCACTTT. Its protein product is CASSPGHTGGSPLHF.

The chain is built from TRBV30 and TRBJ1-4, with a tentative D call TRBD1 (5 bases). V was pared by 0 bases and J by 8 bases, with 13 bases between. The CDR3 has 14 residues. The germline CDR1 and CDR2 sequences are GTSNPN and SVGIG (reference sequence). The CDR3 DNA sequence: TGTGCCTGGAGTGTATTGACGCAGGGCGAAAAACTGTTTTTT. Protein product: CAWSVLTQGEKLFF. The whole variable domain, remainder taken from reference TRBV30 and TRBJ1-4, is SQTIHQWPATLVQPVGSPLSLECTVEGTSNPNLYWYRQAAGRGLQLLFYSVGIGQISSEVPQNLSASRPQDRQFILSSKKLLLSDSGFYLCAWSVLTQGEKLFFGSGTQLSVL.

This rearrangement joins TRBV7-2 to TRBJ2-1; 7 bases are a match to TRBD2. Germline assignment: CDR1 SGHTA and CDR2 FQGNSA. With V trimmed by 5 bases and J by 6 bases, 7 bases remained unmatched. CDR3 length equals 14 residues. CDR3 sequence reads: CASSLTRLANEQFF. The CDR3 bases are TGTGCCAGCAGCCTTACTCGACTAGCCAATGAGCAGTTCTTC.

The chain recombines TRBV3-1 (or the pseudogene TRBV3-2) with TRBJ2-2, with D perhaps matching TRBD1 (7 bases). This CDR3 has 15 residues. Germline assignment: CDR1 LGHDT and CDR2 YNNKEL (reference sequence). V was cut by 5 bases and J by 5 bases, with 15 bases left in between. The CDR3 region is CASSTRTGGTGELFF. The DNA for the CDR3 is TGTGCCAGCAGCACCCGGACAGGAGGGACCGGGGAGCTGTTTTTT.

The chain combines TRBV6-6 with TRBJ1-1; D possibly corresponds to TRBD1 (6 bases). This CDR3 spans 14 amino acids. Per germline, CDR1 MNHNY and CDR2 SVGAGI (reference sequence). V was cut by 7 bases and J by 6 bases, with 18 bases left in between. The CDR3 spells CASTTGGGRPEAFF. The CDR3 region has the DNA TGTGCCAGCACCACGGGTGGGGGCCGGCCTGAAGCTTTCTTT.

The chain recombines TRBV6-5 with TRBJ1-4; the D is unclear. Per germline, CDR1 MNHEY and CDR2 SVGAGI. Trimming cost V 6 bases and J 8 bases, with 19 bases left between them. There are 15 residues in the CDR3. CDR3 protein: CASSGFGPSGEKLFF. For the CDR3, the DNA is TGTGCCAGCAGCGGATTTGGGCCCTCTGGCGAAAAACTGTTTTTT.

The chain recombines TRBV6-1 with TRBJ1-6; D is possibly TRBD1 (5 bases). V was clipped by 0 bases and J by 10 bases, with 13 bases between them. The CDR3 loop spans 15 amino acids. Per the germline V gene, CDR1 is MNHNS and CDR2 is SASEGT. The CDR3 loop reads CASSEARRGRSPLHF. The CDR3 DNA sequence: TGTGCCAGCAGTGAAGCGCGTAGGGGACGGTCACCCCTCCACTTT.

The genes are TRBV27 and TRBJ2-7; D remains unclear. Germline CDR1 is MNHEY and CDR2 is SMNVEV (reference sequence). This CDR3 region has 13 residues. The V gene lost 2 bases and the J gene lost 0 bases, with 5 bases spanning the gap. CDR3 in DNA: TGTGCCAGCAGTTTACAAGGCTCCTACGAGCAGTACTTC. Encoded protein: CASSLQGSYEQYF.

V usage is TRBV7-3 and J usage is TRBJ2-1; 11 bases match TRBD2. With V trimmed by 1 base and J by 8 bases, 4 bases remained unmatched. Germline CDR1 is SGHTA and CDR2 is FQGTGA. CDR3 size: 15 residues. CDR3 region: CASSLSSGGAYEQFF. The CDR3 DNA follows: TGTGCCAGCAGCTTAAGTAGCGGGGGGGCCTATGAGCAGTTCTTC.